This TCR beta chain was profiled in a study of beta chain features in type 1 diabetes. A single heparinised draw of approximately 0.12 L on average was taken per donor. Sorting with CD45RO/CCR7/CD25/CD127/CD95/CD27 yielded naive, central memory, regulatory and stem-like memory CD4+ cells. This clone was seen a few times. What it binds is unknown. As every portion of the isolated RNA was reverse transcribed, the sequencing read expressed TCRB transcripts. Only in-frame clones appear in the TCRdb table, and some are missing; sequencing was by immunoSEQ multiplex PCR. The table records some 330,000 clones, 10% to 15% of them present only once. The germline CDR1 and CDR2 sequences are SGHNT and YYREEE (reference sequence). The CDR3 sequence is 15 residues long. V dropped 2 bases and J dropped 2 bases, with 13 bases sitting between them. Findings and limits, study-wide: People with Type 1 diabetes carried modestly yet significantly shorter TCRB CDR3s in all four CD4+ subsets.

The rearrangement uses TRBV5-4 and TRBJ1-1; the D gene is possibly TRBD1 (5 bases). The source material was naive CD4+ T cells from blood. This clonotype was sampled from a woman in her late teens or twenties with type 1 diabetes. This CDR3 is CASSLGERGNTEAFF. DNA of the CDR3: TGTGCCAGCAGCTTAGGCGAAAGGGGTAACACTGAAGCTTTCTTT.